A single sample gave rise to the 30 T cell receptor beta chains below, sequenced in a study of blood T cell repertoires in COVID-19 (TCRdb year 2020). The library was built by means of the immunoSEQ multiplex PCR assay. Not all clones reach the TCRdb copy of this immuneACCESS table, which keeps in-frame sequences only. Checked studies attribute under half of the gap to unresolved V genes and leave the rest unexplained. The table for this sample lists 200,000 to 300,000 clones; about 91% of them were counted only once. Together, the top ten hold 2.6% of the sample. Input material: peripheral blood. The source is a person aged 18 to 35 with COVID-19, enrolled during active disease.

The V gene is TRBV11-2, the J gene TRBJ2-1; 8 bases are a match to TRBD2. Losses at the gene ends were 8 bases for V and 6 bases for J; bases not matched to a gene: 9. The CDR3 extends over 14 amino acids. The germline V gene has CDR1 SGHAT and CDR2 FQNNGV. As DNA, the CDR3 is TGTGCCAGCCGACTGGATAGCGGGATCAATGAGCAGTTCTTC. Encoded protein: CASRLDSGINEQFF.

V usage is TRBV7-8 and J usage is TRBJ2-7; the D gene is possibly TRBD1 (5 bases). This CDR3 comprises 13 residues. Germline V lookup: CDR1 SGHVS, CDR2 FQNEAQ. V was shortened by 5 bases and J by 3 bases, with 11 bases between the two germline ends. The CDR3 is CASSRTDSYEQYF. The DNA for the CDR3 is TGTGCCAGCAGCCGTACAGACAGCTACGAGCAGTACTTC.

The chain couples TRBV5-1 to TRBJ1-1, with TRBD1 matching over 8 bases. Trimming took 4 bases from V and 4 from J; bases not matched to a gene: 9. The CDR3 is 15 residues long. Germline V gene sequence: CDR1 SGHRS, CDR2 YFSETQ. The CDR3 DNA reads as TGCGCCAGCAGCATCCCGACAGGGGTCGTCACTGAAGCTTTCTTT. Translation: CASSIPTGVVTEAFF.

This clone was picked up one time. The chain has TRBV18 and TRBJ2-6, with TRBD1 matching 7 bases. The CDR3 loop spans 20 amino acids. Per the germline V gene, CDR1 is KGHSH and CDR2 is LQKENI. V shed 3 bases, J shed 0 bases, and the junction held 14 bases outside the gene matches. CDR3 DNA: TGTGCCAGCTCACCTCCGACCCTGACAGGGTCAATCTCTGGGGCCAACGTCCTGACTTTC. Residues: CASSPPTLTGSISGANVLTF.

The chain links TRBV7-9 to TRBJ2-5; D gene unclear. The CDR3 loop spans 13 amino acids. In germline, CDR1 is SEHNR, CDR2 FQNEAQ (reference sequence). V lost 3 bases and J lost 5, with 10 bases in between. CDR3 sequence reads: CASSFGVEETQYF. CDR3 coding DNA: TGTGCCAGCAGCTTCGGCGTGGAGGAGACCCAGTACTTC. The full variable domain, completed using reference TRBV7-9 and TRBJ2-5, is DTGVSQNPRHKITKRGQNVTFRCDPISEHNRLYWYRQTLGQGPEFLTYFQNEAQLEKSRLLSDRFSAERPKGSFSTLEIQRTEQGDSAMYLCASSFGVEETQYFGPGTRLLVL.

V is TRBV28 and J is TRBJ2-3; D possibly corresponds to TRBD2 (6 bases). V was clipped by 3 bases and J by 2 bases, with 12 bases between them. CDR1 is MDHEN and CDR2 is SYDVKM in the germline V gene. CDR3 length: 15 amino acids. The CDR3 DNA reads as TGTGCCAGCAGTTTCTTGGCGGGATTCACAGATACGCAGTATTTT. Translated: CASSFLAGFTDTQYF.

The chain couples TRBV7-9 to TRBJ2-1, with 9 bases identical to TRBD2. This CDR3 is built from 15 residues. Germline trimming cut 4 bases from V and 5 bases from J; bases unmatched to any gene: 6. CDR1 SEHNR and CDR2 FQNEAQ come from the germline V gene (reference sequence). Written as DNA, the CDR3 is TGTGCCAGCAGCTCTACGACTAGCGGAGACAATGAGCAGTTCTTC. Encoded protein: CASSSTTSGDNEQFF.

The rearrangement links TRBV2 to TRBJ1-1, with 7 nucleotides matching TRBD1. CDR1 and CDR2 from the germline V gene are SNHLY and FYNNEI. The CDR3 spans 13 residues. Trimming removed 8 bases from V and 3 bases from J; junction bases left unmatched: 6. CDR3 protein: CASGTDRDTEAFF. DNA for the CDR3: TGTGCCAGCGGAACCGACAGGGACACTGAAGCTTTCTTT.

The V and J genes are TRBV7-9 and TRBJ1-5, with D perhaps TRBD1 (5 bases). The CDR3 extends over 15 amino acids. Germline V CDR1 and CDR2: SEHNR, FQNEAQ (reference sequence). The ends were cut back, 7 bases at V and 4 bases at J, with 17 bases in the middle. The CDR3 loop is CASILTGGLNQPQHF. Written as DNA, the CDR3 is TGTGCCAGCATCCTCACCGGGGGGTTGAATCAGCCCCAGCATTTT.

CDR3 sequence: CATKEPGLRIEAFF. CDR3 coding DNA: TGTGCCACCAAAGAACCGGGACTGAGGATTGAAGCTTTCTTT. The chain links TRBV19 to TRBJ1-1, with a weak D call TRBD1 (5 bases). CDR3 size: 14 residues. V was pared by 10 bases and J by 7 bases, with 22 bases between. From germline, CDR1 is LNHDA and CDR2 SQIVND (reference sequence).

The chain uses TRBV5-1 and TRBJ2-3; 13 nucleotides match TRBD2. CDR1 is SGHRS and CDR2 is YFSETQ in the germline V gene. J was trimmed by 8 bases and V by 3 bases; bases with no gene match: 12. This CDR3 comprises 17 residues. In DNA form, the CDR3 reads TGCGCCAGCAGCTATGTGGGTGGACTAGCGGGAGTAAGTACGCAGTATTTT. Its protein product is CASSYVGGLAGVSTQYF.

The rearrangement joins TRBV7-2 to TRBJ2-3; perhaps TRBD2 as D (5 bases). Germline V lookup: CDR1 SGHTA, CDR2 FQGNSA. The CDR3 sequence is 16 residues long. V was trimmed by 4 bases and J by 0 bases, leaving 14 bases between them. CDR3 sequence: CASSYQDYPSTDTQYF. In DNA form, the CDR3 reads TGTGCCAGCAGCTATCAAGACTACCCCAGCACAGATACGCAGTATTTT.

The gene calls are TRBV6-1 and TRBJ2-1; 10 bases are shared with TRBD2. This CDR3 comprises 15 residues. Germline-derived CDR1 and CDR2 are MNHNS and SASEGT. V trimming: 1 base; J trimming: 6 bases; junction bases outside the gene matches: 3. The DNA of the CDR3 is TGTGCCAGCAGTGAAGTGTCTAGCGGGAGCAATGAGCAGTTCTTC. It is translated as CASSEVSSGSNEQFF.

This clone has a single count. The chain is built from TRBV19 and TRBJ1-5, with 9 bases identical to TRBD1. This CDR3 is 16 amino acids long. V gave up 1 base and J gave up 5 bases; unmatched junction bases: 6. Per the germline V gene, CDR1 is LNHDA and CDR2 is SQIVND (reference sequence). CDR3 nucleotide sequence: TGTGCCAGTAGTATAGGGGACAGGGCTGGGGATCAGCCCCAGCATTTT. Its protein product is CASSIGDRAGDQPQHF.

V gene TRBV24-1 combines with J gene TRBJ1-4; D ambiguous. The CDR3 consists of 14 residues. Trimming shortened V by 7 bases and J by 4 bases, and 12 bases separated the two germline ends. CDR1 is KGHDR and CDR2 is SFDVKD in the germline V gene. DNA of the CDR3: TGTGCCACCAGCGTCGCGGGAGATAATGAAAAACTGTTTTTT. Translation gives CATSVAGDNEKLFF.

The sample holds one count of this clone. This chain uses TRBV5-1 with TRBJ2-5; tentatively, D is TRBD1 (6 bases). V lost 3 bases and J 4 bases, leaving 16 bases between the germline ends. The germline V gene encodes CDR1 SGHRS and CDR2 YFSETQ. The CDR3 has 15 residues. The CDR3, as DNA: TGCGCCAGCAGCTCCTGGACAGAGCAGACAGAGACCCAGTACTTC. Its translation: CASSSWTEQTETQYF.

The rearrangement links TRBV16 to TRBJ1-2; TRBD1 might be the D (6 bases). CDR3 length: 13 amino acids. Germline loops: CDR1 KGHSY, CDR2 FQNENV. Deletions cut 4 bases from V and 2 bases from J, with 8 bases between. The DNA of the CDR3 is TGTGCCAGCAGCCCGGACAGAAACTATGGCTACACCTTC. It encodes CASSPDRNYGYTF.

The chain carries TRBV6-6 and TRBJ1-2; possibly TRBD1 for D (5 bases). CDR1 and CDR2 from the germline V gene are MNHNY and SVGAGI (reference sequence). V was clipped by 6 bases and J by 7 bases, with 12 bases between them. The CDR3 is 12 residues long. The CDR3 region has the DNA TGTGCCAGCAGGGAAGGGACTTTTGGCTACACCTTC. Translating it yields CASREGTFGYTF.

The V gene is TRBV4-1, the J gene TRBJ2-1; 13 bases align to TRBD2. Unmatched junction bases numbered 3, after V lost 4 bases and J lost 0 bases. Germline lookup yields CDR1 MGHRA and CDR2 YSYEKL. This CDR3 region has 17 residues. CDR3 DNA sequence: TGCGCCAGCAGCCGCGGACTAGCGGGAGCCTCCTACAATGAGCAGTTCTTC. It translates to CASSRGLAGASYNEQFF.

The CDR3: CASSLYDWPRETQYF. In DNA form, the CDR3 reads TGCGCCAGCAGCCTCTACGACTGGCCCCGTGAGACCCAGTACTTC. The chain is built from TRBV5-1 and TRBJ2-5; D uncertain. V was cut by 4 bases and J by 5 bases, with 18 bases left in between. This CDR3 comprises 15 residues. Germline V gene data show CDR1 as SGHRS and CDR2 as YFSETQ.

This chain joins TRBV5-4 and TRBJ2-3; tentatively, D is TRBD2 (5 bases). CDR1 and CDR2 from the germline V gene are SGHNT and YYREEE (reference sequence). The CDR3 is made up of 15 amino acids. V was clipped by 2 bases and J by 2 bases, with 12 bases between them. This CDR3 is CASSFDSVHTDTQYF. The CDR3 DNA reads as TGTGCCAGCAGCTTTGATAGCGTTCACACAGATACGCAGTATTTT.

This clone was picked up one time. The chain employs TRBV6-5 and TRBJ1-4; 10 bases agree with TRBD1. Unmatched junction bases numbered 7, after V lost 9 bases and J lost 3 bases. The CDR3 loop spans 15 amino acids. Looked up from germline, CDR1 is MNHEY and CDR2 is SVGAGI. CDR3 in DNA: TGTGCCAGTCGACAGGGGGCATGGGCTAATGAAAAACTGTTTTTT. Protein sequence: CASRQGAWANEKLFF.

This clone was counted once. The chain uses TRBV7-9 and TRBJ2-7, with D unresolved. With 1 base removed from V and 6 bases from J, the gap between germline ends came to 19 bases. This CDR3 region has 16 residues. Germline V gene data show CDR1 as SEHNR and CDR2 as FQNEAQ (reference sequence). The CDR3 spells CASSLGALLFPGEQYF. For the CDR3, the DNA is TGTGCCAGCAGCTTAGGGGCGCTCCTCTTCCCTGGCGAGCAGTACTTC.

V and J are TRBV21-1 and TRBJ2-2; the table gives TRBD2 as D, unverified against the DNA. TRBV21-1 is recorded as a pseudogene. The CDR3 has 15 residues. The CDR3 sequence: CASSGRGAHFGELFF. CDR3 sequence (DNA): TGTGCCAGCAGCGGACGGGGGGCGCATTTCGGGGAGCTGTTTTTT.

The V call is TRBV29-1, the J call TRBJ1-2; 9 bases line up with TRBD1. The ends lost 2 bases at V and 8 bases at J; junction bases unmatched: 12. Germline lookup yields CDR1 SQVTM and CDR2 ANQGSEA. This CDR3 spans 15 amino acids. CDR3: CSVETPGTGIGGYTF. The CDR3, as DNA: TGCAGCGTTGAAACCCCCGGGACAGGGATAGGAGGCTACACCTTC. Filled out from reference TRBV29-1 and TRBJ1-2, the complete variable domain reads SAVISQKPSRDICQRGTSLTIQCQVDSQVTMMFWYRQQPGQSLTLIATANQGSEATYESGFVIDKFPISRPNLTFSTLTVSNMSPEDSSIYLCSVETPGTGIGGYTFGSGTRLTVV.

This clone was detected only once. This chain connects TRBV7-9 to TRBJ2-7; 13 bases align to TRBD2. V was pared by 4 bases and J by 5 bases, with 8 bases of the junction left unmatched. The V gene's germline CDR1 is SEHNR and CDR2 FQNEAQ (reference sequence). The CDR3 runs to 16 residues. DNA of the CDR3: TGTGCCAGCAGCTCCGGGACTAGCGGGACCCGGGACGAGCAGTACTTC. Encoded protein: CASSSGTSGTRDEQYF.

V usage is TRBV14 and J usage is TRBJ2-7, with no clear D. With 0 bases removed from V and 12 bases from J, the gap between germline ends came to 18 bases. The CDR3 sequence is 14 residues long. Looked up from germline, CDR1 is SGHDN and CDR2 is FVKESK. CDR3 region: CASSQDYPPIYGYF. The CDR3 coding sequence is TGTGCCAGCAGCCAAGATTATCCACCTATCTATGGGTACTTC. The entire variable domain, with the rest obtained from reference TRBV14 and TRBJ2-7, is as follows: EAGVTQFPSHSVIEKGQTVTLRCDPISGHDNLYWYRRVMGKEIKFLLHFVKESKQDESGMPNNRFLAERTGGTYSTLKVQPAELEDSGVYFCASSQDYPPIYGYFGPGTRLTVT.

The CDR3 reads CAHKETRHGYTF. The CDR3 nucleotides read TGTGCCCATAAGGAAACGCGGCATGGCTACACCTTC. The chain is built from TRBV6-5 and TRBJ1-2; D unclear. CDR3 length equals 12 residues. The V and J ends lost 11 bases and 6 bases respectively, with 16 bases between them. CDR1 MNHEY and CDR2 SVGAGI come from the germline V gene.

This clone was picked up one time. DNA for the CDR3: TGTGCCAGCAGTTTATCACCCGGGGGGGACCACGAGCAGTACTTC. Translation gives CASSLSPGGDHEQYF. The gene calls are TRBV27 and TRBJ2-7; 8 bases match TRBD2. Germline-derived CDR1 and CDR2 are MNHEY and SMNVEV (reference sequence). The CDR3 consists of 15 residues. V lost 0 bases, J lost 5 bases, and 6 bases stayed unmatched.

The CDR3 sequence is CASSFGTGEQPQHF. The CDR3 region has the DNA TGTGCCAGCAGTTTCGGGACAGGGGAACAGCCCCAGCATTTT. The V call is TRBV27, the J call TRBJ1-5; 10 bases line up with TRBD1. The CDR3 is 14 residues long. Losses at the gene ends were 3 bases for V and 7 bases for J; bases not matched to a gene: 3. From germline, CDR1 is MNHEY and CDR2 SMNVEV (reference sequence).